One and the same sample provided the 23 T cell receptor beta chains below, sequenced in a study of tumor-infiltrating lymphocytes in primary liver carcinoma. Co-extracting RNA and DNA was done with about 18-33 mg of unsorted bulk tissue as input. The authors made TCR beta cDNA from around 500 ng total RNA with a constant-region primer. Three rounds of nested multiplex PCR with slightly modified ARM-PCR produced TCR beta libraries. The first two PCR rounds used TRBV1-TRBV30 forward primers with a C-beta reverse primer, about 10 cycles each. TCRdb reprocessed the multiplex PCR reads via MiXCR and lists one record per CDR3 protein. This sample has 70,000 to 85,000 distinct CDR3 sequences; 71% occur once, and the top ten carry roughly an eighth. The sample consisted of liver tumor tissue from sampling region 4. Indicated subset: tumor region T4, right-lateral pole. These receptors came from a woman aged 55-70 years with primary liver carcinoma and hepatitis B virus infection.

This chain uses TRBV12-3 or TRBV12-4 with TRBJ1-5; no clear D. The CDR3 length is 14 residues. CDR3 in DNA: TGTAACAGCAGCGATAAAGGTAGCAATCAGCCCCAGCATTTT. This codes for CNSSDKGSNQPQHF.

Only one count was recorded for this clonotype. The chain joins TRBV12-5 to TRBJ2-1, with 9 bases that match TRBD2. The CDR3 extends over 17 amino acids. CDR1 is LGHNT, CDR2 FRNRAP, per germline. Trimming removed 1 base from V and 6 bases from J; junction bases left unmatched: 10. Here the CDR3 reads CASGLALTSGTCNEQFF. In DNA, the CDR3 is TGTGCTAGTGGTTTGGCCCTGACTAGCGGAACCTGCAATGAGCAGTTCTTC.

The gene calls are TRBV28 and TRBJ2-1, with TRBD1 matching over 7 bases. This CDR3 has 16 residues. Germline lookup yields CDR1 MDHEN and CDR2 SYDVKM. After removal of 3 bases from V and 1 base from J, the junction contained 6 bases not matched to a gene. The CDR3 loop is CASSFNWDRSYNEQFF. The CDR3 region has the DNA TGTGCCAGCAGTTTTAATTGGGACAGATCCTACAATGAGCAGTTCTTC.

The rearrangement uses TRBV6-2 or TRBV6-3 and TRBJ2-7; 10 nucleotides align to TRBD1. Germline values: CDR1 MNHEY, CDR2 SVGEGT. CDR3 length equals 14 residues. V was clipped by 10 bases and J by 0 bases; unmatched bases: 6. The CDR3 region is CANKGDRGSYEQYF. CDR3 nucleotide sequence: TGTGCCAACAAGGGGGACAGGGGCTCCTACGAGCAGTACTTC.

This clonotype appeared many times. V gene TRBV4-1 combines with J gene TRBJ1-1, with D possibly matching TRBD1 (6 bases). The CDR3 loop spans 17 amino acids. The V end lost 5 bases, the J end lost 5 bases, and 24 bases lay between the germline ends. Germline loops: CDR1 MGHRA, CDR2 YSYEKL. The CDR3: CASSSLIVQGGLTEAFF. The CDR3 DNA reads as TGCGCCAGCAGCTCTCTTATCGTACAGGGAGGGTTAACTGAAGCTTTCTTT.

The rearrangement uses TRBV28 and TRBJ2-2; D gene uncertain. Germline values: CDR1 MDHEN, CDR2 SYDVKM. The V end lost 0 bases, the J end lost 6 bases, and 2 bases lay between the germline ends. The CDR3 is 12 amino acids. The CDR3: CASSLWAGELFF. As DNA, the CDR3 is TGTGCCAGCAGTTTATGGGCCGGGGAGCTGTTTTTT.

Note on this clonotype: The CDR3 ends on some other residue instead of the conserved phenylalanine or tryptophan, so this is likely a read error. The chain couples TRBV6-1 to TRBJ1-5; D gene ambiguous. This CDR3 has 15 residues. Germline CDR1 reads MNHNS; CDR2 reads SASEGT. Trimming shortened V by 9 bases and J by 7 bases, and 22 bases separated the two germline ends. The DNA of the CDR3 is TGTGCCAGTAGTCTCCGCGAGGGAACATACCAGCCCCAGCATTCT. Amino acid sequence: CASSLREGTYQPQHS.

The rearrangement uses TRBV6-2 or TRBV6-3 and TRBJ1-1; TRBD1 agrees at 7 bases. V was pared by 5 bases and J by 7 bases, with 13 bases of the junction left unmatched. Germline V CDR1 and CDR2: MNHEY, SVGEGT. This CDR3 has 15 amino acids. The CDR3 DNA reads TGTGCCAGCAGTCCCTGGGACAGCGGGTTCAATGAAGCTTTCTTT. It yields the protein CASSPWDSGFNEAFF.

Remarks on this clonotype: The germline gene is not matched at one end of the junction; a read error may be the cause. The CDR3 spells CACSSRLPTDNSGSTIYF. Written as DNA, the CDR3 is TGTGCCTGCAGCTCGCGCCTCCCGACAGATAACTCTGGAAGCACCATATATTTT. The chain employs TRBV11-2 and TRBJ1-3; D possibly corresponds to TRBD1 (5 bases). CDR1 and CDR2 from the germline V gene are SGHAT and FQNNGV. CDR3 length equals 18 residues.

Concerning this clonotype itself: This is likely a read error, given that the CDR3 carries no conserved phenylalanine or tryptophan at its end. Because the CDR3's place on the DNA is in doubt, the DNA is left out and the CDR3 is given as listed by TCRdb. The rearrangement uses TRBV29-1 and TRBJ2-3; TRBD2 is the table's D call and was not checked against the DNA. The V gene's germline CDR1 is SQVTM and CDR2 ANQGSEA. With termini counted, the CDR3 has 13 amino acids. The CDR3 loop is CCVTSGSTDTKYV.

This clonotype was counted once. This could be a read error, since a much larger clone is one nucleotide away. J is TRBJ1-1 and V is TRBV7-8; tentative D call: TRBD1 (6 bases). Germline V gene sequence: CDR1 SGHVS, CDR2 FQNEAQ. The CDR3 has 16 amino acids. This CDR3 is CTSSRGPVGTNTEAFF. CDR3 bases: TGTACCAGCAGCCGGGGCCCGGTGGGGACAAACACTGAAGCTTTCTTT.

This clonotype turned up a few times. The DNA for the CDR3 is TGTGCCAGCAGCTTAGAGGGTGCTTATAGCAATCAGCCCCAGCATTTT. This translates into CASSLEGAYSNQPQHF. The chain couples TRBV7-6 to TRBJ1-5, with D unclear. The CDR3 is 16 amino acids. V dropped 1 base and J dropped 0 bases, with 10 bases sitting between them. CDR1 and CDR2 (germline): SGHVS, FNYEAQ.

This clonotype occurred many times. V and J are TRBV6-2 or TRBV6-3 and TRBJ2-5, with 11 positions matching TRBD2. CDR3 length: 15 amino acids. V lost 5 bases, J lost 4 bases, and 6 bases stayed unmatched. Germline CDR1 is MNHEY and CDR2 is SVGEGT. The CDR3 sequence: CASSPWTSGLETQYF. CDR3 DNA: TGTGCCAGCAGTCCCTGGACTAGCGGGTTAGAGACCCAGTACTTC.

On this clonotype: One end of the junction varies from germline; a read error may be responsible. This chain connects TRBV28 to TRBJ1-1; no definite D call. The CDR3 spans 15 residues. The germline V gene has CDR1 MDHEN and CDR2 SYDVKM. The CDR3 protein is CASNRSGDRHTETFF. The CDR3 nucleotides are TGTGCCAGCAACCGCTCCGGGGATCGGCACACTGAAACTTTCTTT.

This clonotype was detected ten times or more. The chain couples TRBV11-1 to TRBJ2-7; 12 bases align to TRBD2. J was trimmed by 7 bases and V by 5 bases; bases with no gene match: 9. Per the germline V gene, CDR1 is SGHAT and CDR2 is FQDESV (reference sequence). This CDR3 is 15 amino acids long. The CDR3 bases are TGTGCCAGCAGCGAACGACTAGCGGGAGTAGGGGAGCAGTACTTC. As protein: CASSERLAGVGEQYF.

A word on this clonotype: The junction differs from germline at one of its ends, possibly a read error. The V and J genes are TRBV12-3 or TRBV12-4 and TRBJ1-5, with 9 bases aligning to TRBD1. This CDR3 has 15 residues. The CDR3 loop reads CASSSTGGMGQPLHF. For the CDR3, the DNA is TGTGCCAGCAGTTCAACAGGGGGCATGGGTCAGCCCCTGCATTTT.

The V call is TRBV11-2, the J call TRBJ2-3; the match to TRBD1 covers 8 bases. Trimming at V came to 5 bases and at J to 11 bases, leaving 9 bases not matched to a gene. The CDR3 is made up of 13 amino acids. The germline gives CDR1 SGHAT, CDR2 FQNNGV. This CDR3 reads CASSLRQGNVQYF. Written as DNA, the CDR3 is TGTGCCAGCAGCCTGCGACAGGGGAATGTGCAGTATTTT.

As DNA, the CDR3 is TGTGCCAGCAGTCTTGGTGTGACCGACAATGAGCAGTTCTTC. Protein product: CASSLGVTDNEQFF. V gene TRBV12-3 or TRBV12-4 combines with J gene TRBJ2-1; D is unresolved. The CDR3 runs to 14 residues. Trimming cost V 5 bases and J 5 bases, with 13 bases left between them.

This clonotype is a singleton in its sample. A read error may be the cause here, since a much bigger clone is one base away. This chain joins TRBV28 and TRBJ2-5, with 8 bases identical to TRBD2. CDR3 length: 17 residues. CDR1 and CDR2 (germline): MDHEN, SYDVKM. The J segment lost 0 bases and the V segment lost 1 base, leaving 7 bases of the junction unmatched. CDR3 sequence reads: CASSLSLGRAYQETQYF. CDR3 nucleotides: TGTGCCAGCAGTTTATCGCTCGGGAGGGCTTACCAAGAGACCCAGTACTTC.

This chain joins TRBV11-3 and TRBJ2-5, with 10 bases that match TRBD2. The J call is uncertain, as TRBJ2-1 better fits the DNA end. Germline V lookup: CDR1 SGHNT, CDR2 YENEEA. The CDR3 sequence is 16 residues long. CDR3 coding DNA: TGTGCCAGCAGCTTAGGAACTAGCGGGAAGGGTGAGACCCAGTTCTTC. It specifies CASSLGTSGKGETQFF.

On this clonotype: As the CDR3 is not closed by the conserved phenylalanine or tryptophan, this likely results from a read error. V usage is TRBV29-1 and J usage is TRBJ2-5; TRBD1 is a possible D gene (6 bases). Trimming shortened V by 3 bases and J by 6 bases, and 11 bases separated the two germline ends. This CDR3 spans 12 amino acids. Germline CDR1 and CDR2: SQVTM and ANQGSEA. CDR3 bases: TGCAGCGTTGATGTGGGGACAAAGACCCAGTACTTA. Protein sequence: CSVDVGTKTQYL.

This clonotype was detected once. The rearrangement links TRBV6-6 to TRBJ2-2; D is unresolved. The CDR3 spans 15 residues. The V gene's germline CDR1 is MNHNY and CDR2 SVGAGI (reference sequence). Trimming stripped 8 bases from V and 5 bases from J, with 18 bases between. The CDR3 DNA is TGTGCCAGCCTCGGGTCCGGCGTGTTAACCGGGGAGCTGTTTTTT. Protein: CASLGSGVLTGELFF.

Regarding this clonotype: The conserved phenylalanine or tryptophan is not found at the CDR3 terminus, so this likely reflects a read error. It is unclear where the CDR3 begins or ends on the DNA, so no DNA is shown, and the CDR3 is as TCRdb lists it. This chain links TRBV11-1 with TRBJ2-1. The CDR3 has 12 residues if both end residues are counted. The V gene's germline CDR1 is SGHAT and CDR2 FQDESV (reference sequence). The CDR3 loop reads CASSLEPHEQLS.